These 19 T cell receptor beta chains share one sample of origin, sequenced in a study of T-cell reconstitution after alpha-beta-depleted transplantation in children (dated by TCRdb to about 2016). Receptor amplification or capture employed PCR. Reads for this sample came from an Illumina HiSeq 2500. To normalize quantification of the TCRbeta repertoire, the TCR libraries were built with molecular barcoding that relied on unique molecular identifiers. In TCRdb, the public reads were trimmed at Q25 with fastp and aligned with MiXCR, with productive beta chains retained. CDR3 protein sequences are deduplicated, and each keeps its most common genes and DNA. Present in this sample are 600,000 to 700,000 distinct CDR3 sequences, 10% to 15% of which were seen just once. Around 0.76% of the sample rests with the top ten. This specimen's treatment or condition label, per the study, means: allogeneic hematopoietic cell transplantation with graft depleted of TCRalphabeta T cells and CD19 B cells.

The input for sequencing was PBMCs, taken before TCRalphabeta/CD19-depleted stem cell transplant. The receptors shown here come from a girl aged 2-10 years with congenital amegakaryocytic thrombocytopenia, due to receive a stem cell transplant.

This clonotype has ten or more counts. The rearrangement links TRBV12-3 or TRBV12-4 to TRBJ2-7, with D perhaps TRBD1 (6 bases). CDR3 length: 14 amino acids. Trimming took 4 bases from V and 0 from J, leaving 10 bases between them. CDR3 residues: CASSSDRSSYEQYF. CDR3 DNA: TGTGCCAGCAGTTCAGACAGGAGCTCCTACGAGCAGTACTTC.

This clonotype was detected ten times or more. The chain combines TRBV10-3 with TRBJ2-2, with 10 positions matching TRBD2. Trimming cost V 3 bases and J 1 base; bases outside gene matches: 2. The CDR3 is 16 amino acids. Germline V gives CDR1 ENHRY, CDR2 SYGVKD. CDR3 sequence: CAISDLAGGNTGELFF. The CDR3 DNA reads as TGTGCCATCAGTGACTTAGCGGGAGGGAACACCGGGGAGCTGTTTTTT.

This clonotype occurred many times. The rearrangement uses TRBV7-9 and TRBJ1-5; a weak D match, TRBD1 (5 bases). The germline V and J ends were trimmed by 5 bases and 4 bases, with 12 bases remaining between them. Germline lookup yields CDR1 SEHNR and CDR2 FQNEAQ (reference sequence). The CDR3 covers 14 residues. CDR3 in amino acids: CASSAGGFNQPQHF. CDR3 coding DNA: TGTGCCAGCAGCGCCGGGGGGTTTAATCAGCCCCAGCATTTT. The full variable domain, in which reference TRBV7-9 and TRBJ1-5 provide the parts outside the CDR3, is DTGVSQNPRHKITKRGQNVTFRCDPISEHNRLYWYRQTLGQGPEFLTYFQNEAQLEKSRLLSDRFSAERPKGSFSTLEIQRTEQGDSAMYLCASSAGGFNQPQHFGDGTRLSIL.

The chain uses TRBV27 and TRBJ2-3; D is unresolved. CDR1 MNHEY and CDR2 SMNVEV come from the germline V gene (reference sequence). The CDR3 spans 17 residues. Trimming took off 4 bases at V and 2 bases at J, with 19 bases between the two ends. The CDR3, as DNA: TGTGCCAGCAGTTCGATCAGAAATCTCGAAGTCACAGATACGCAGTATTTT. It yields the protein CASSSIRNLEVTDTQYF.

This clonotype was counted ten times or more. In DNA form, the CDR3 reads TGTGCCAGCAGCCCACAGCTCCAAGAGACCCAGTACTTC. Protein: CASSPQLQETQYF. The V call is TRBV7-2, the J call TRBJ2-5; unclear D gene. The germline V gene encodes CDR1 SGHTA and CDR2 FQGNSA. The CDR3 loop spans 13 amino acids. The ends were cut back, 5 bases at V and 1 base at J, with 8 bases in the middle.

This clonotype was counted ten times or more. The chain has TRBV7-3 and TRBJ2-1, with 7 bases identical to TRBD2. Germline V gene data show CDR1 as SGHTA and CDR2 as FQGTGA. V lost 1 base to trimming and J lost 5 bases; unmatched junction nucleotides: 2. There are 14 residues in the CDR3. CDR3 protein: CASSLSLADNEQFF. The CDR3 coding sequence is TGTGCCAGCAGCTTAAGCCTAGCGGACAATGAGCAGTTCTTC.

The chain has TRBV5-1 and TRBJ2-3, with TRBD2 identical over 9 bases. V dropped 1 base and J dropped 4; count of bases not matched to a gene: 13. Germline loops: CDR1 SGHRS, CDR2 YFSETQ. This CDR3 contains 18 residues. The chain's CDR3 is CASSLIPGLSGSPDTQYF. In DNA form, the CDR3 reads TGCGCCAGCAGCTTGATTCCCGGACTTAGCGGGAGCCCAGATACGCAGTATTTT.

Concerning this clonotype: Just one base apart from a much larger clone, this may be a read error. For the CDR3, the DNA is TGTGCCAGCAGTTTGTCTAGCGGGGGGCATGCTGAGCAGTTCTTC. Its translation: CASSLSSGGHAEQFF. The V and J genes are TRBV12-3 or TRBV12-4 and TRBJ2-1, with TRBD2 matching over 11 bases. The CDR3 is made up of 15 amino acids. The V gene end was trimmed by 3 bases and the J gene end by 9 bases; junction bases not matched to a gene: 7.

This clonotype was seen at least ten times. The CDR3 spells CSARGVLGQPPHSNQPQHF. Here the CDR3 DNA reads TGCAGTGCTAGAGGGGTATTGGGACAGCCACCTCATAGCAATCAGCCCCAGCATTTT. The chain carries TRBV20-1 and TRBJ1-5, with 7 bases lining up with TRBD1. Losses at the gene ends were 1 base for V and 0 bases for J; bases not matched to a gene: 15. Germline CDR1 and CDR2: DFQATT and SNEGSKA (reference sequence). The CDR3 covers 19 residues.

The chain joins TRBV5-1 to TRBJ1-2, with D possibly being TRBD1 (5 bases). This CDR3 has 15 amino acids. Germline assignment: CDR1 SGHRS and CDR2 YFSETQ. Trimming left V 0 bases short and J 6 bases short, with 15 bases between. The CDR3 DNA reads as TGCGCCAGCAGCTTGGAGGCAGATGTAGGGGATGGCTACACCTTC. Amino acids: CASSLEADVGDGYTF.

This clonotype came up a few times. The chain links TRBV5-1 to TRBJ2-7; weak D call: TRBD1 (6 bases). The V end lost 4 bases, the J end lost 0 bases, and 14 bases lay between the germline ends. CDR1 SGHRS and CDR2 YFSETQ come from the germline V gene. The CDR3 extends over 15 amino acids. The CDR3 sequence: CASSPGQYRSYEQYF. CDR3 coding DNA: TGCGCCAGCAGCCCCGGACAGTACCGCTCCTACGAGCAGTACTTC.

This clonotype was seen only a few times. The chain couples TRBV20-1 to TRBJ1-2; TRBD1 matches 10 bases. Trimming took 3 bases from V and 1 from J; bases not matched to a gene: 14. Germline loops: CDR1 DFQATT, CDR2 SNEGSKA (reference sequence). The CDR3 has 18 amino acids. CDR3 in DNA: TGCAGTGCTAGGGTATGGTCGGGACAGGGGCGCCTTAACTATGGCTACACCTTC. Translated, it gives CSARVWSGQGRLNYGYTF.

The chain joins TRBV11-2 to TRBJ2-7, with D maybe TRBD2 (5 bases). Trimming pared 5 bases from V and 2 bases from J, leaving 19 bases between. Germline lookup yields CDR1 SGHAT and CDR2 FQNNGV. CDR3 length: 16 residues. CDR3 DNA sequence: TGTGCCAGCAGCCCACGGGAAGGGCCGAGAACCTACGAGCAGTACTTC. This codes for CASSPREGPRTYEQYF.

This clonotype has a count of ten or more. The genes are TRBV5-6 and TRBJ2-1; D gene uncertain. The CDR3 is 15 residues long. CDR1 SGHDT and CDR2 YYEEEE come from the germline V gene. The V end was cut by 0 bases, the J end by 4 bases, with 11 bases between. The CDR3 region is CASSLGTLAYNEQFF. The CDR3 region has the DNA TGTGCCAGCAGCTTGGGCACGCTGGCTTACAATGAGCAGTTCTTC.

V is TRBV12-3 or TRBV12-4 and J is TRBJ2-5; TRBD2 aligns across 10 bases. Losses at the gene ends were 4 bases for V and 5 bases for J; bases not matched to a gene: 7. CDR3 length equals 15 residues. The CDR3, as DNA: TGTGCCAGCAGTTCTCTAGCGGGAGAAGGGGAGACCCAGTACTTC. It is translated as CASSSLAGEGETQYF.

This clonotype was counted many times. CDR3: CASSRILGSEQFF. As DNA, the CDR3 is TGCGCCAGCAGCAGGATCCTCGGGAGTGAGCAGTTCTTC. The gene calls are TRBV5-1 and TRBJ2-1; tentatively, D is TRBD2 (6 bases). The CDR3 has 13 amino acids. V gave up 4 bases and J gave up 9 bases, with 14 bases separating them. The germline gives CDR1 SGHRS, CDR2 YFSETQ.

This clonotype occurred many times. This chain joins TRBV7-2 and TRBJ2-3; 12 nucleotides match TRBD2. After removal of 5 bases from V and 2 bases from J, the junction contained 5 bases not matched to a gene. Germline lookup yields CDR1 SGHTA and CDR2 FQGNSA. The CDR3 has 16 residues. CDR3: CASSGRLAGDTDTQYF. DNA for the CDR3: TGTGCCAGCAGCGGGCGACTAGCGGGAGACACAGATACGCAGTATTTT.

Regarding this clonotype: The junction does not match germline at one end; this may be a read error. The chain combines TRBV5-1 with TRBJ2-1, with a tentative D call TRBD2 (6 bases). Germline lookup yields CDR1 SGHRS and CDR2 YFSETQ. This CDR3 has 17 amino acids. The CDR3 protein is CVSSLGLSGGLGLEQFF. The DNA for the CDR3 is TGCGTCAGCAGCTTGGGTCTTAGTGGAGGGTTAGGTCTTGAGCAGTTCTTC. Full variable domain (missing parts from reference TRBV5-1 and TRBJ2-1): KAGVTQTPRYLIKTRGQQVTLSCSPISGHRSVSWYQQTPGQGLQFLFEYFSETQRNKGNFPGRFSGRQFSNSRSEMNVSTLELGDSALYLCVSSLGLSGGLGLEQFFGPGTRLTVL.

V is TRBV20-1 and J is TRBJ2-1; perhaps TRBD2 as D (6 bases). Germline CDR1 and CDR2: DFQATT and SNEGSKA (reference sequence). CDR3 length: 14 residues. V gave up 1 base and J gave up 9 bases, with 16 bases separating them. This CDR3 is CSARVTGASGEQFF. In DNA form, the CDR3 reads TGCAGTGCTAGAGTGACGGGAGCCAGTGGTGAGCAGTTCTTC.